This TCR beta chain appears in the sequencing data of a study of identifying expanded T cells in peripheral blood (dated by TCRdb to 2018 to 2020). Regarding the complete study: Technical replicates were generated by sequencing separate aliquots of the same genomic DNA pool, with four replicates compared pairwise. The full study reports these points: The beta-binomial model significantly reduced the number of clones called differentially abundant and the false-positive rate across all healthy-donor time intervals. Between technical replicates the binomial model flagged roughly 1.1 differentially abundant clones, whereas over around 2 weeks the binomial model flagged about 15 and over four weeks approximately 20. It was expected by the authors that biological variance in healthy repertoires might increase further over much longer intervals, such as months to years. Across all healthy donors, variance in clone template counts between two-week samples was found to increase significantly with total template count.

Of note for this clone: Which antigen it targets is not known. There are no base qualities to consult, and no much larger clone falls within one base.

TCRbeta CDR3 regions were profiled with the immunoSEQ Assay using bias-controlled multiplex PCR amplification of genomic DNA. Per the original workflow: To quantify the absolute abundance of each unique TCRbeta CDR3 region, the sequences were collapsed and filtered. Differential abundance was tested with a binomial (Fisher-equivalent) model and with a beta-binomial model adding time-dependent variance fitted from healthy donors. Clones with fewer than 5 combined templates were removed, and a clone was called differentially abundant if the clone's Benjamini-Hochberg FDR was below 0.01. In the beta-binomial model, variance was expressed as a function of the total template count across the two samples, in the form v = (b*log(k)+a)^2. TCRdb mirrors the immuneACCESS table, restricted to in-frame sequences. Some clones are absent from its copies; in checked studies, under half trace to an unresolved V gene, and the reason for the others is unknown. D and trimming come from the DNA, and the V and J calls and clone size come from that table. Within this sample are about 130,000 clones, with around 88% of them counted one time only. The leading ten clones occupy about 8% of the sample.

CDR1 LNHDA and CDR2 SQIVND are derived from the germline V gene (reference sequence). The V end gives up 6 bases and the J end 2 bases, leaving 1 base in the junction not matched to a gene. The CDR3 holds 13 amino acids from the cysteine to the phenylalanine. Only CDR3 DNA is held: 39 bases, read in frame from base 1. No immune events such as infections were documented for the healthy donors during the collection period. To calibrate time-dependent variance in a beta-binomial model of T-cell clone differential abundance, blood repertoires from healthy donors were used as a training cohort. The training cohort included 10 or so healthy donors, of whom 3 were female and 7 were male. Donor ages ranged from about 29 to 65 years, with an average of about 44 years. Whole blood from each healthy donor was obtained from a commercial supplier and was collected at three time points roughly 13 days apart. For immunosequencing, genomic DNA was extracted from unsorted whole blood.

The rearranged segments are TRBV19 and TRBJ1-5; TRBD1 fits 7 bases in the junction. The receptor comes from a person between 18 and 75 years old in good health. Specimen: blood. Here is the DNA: TGTGCCAGTAGCGGGACAGGCAATCAGCCCCAGCATTTT. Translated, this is CASSGTGNQPQHF.